The following is a T cell receptor (beta chain) sequence with its context. Its antigen is not known. The sample is drawn from a study of shared clonotypes between healthy human individuals. The wider study: The cohort had a couple of women and three men, ages 18 to 49.

The CDR3 covers 15 residues. Germline CDR1 LNHDA, CDR2 SQIVND (reference sequence). Between the trimmed V and J ends, which lost 5 bases and 2 bases, there was a span of 16 bases. Findings and limits, study-wide: Clonotypes that were shared across a handful of donors made up approximately 5.1% of naive CD4 clonotypes. A generally larger estimated richness was seen in naive subsets than in memory subsets. The generation probabilities recorded for non-shared clonotypes fell below those of clonotypes shared by all four donors.

Assay used: immunoSEQ multiplex PCR; TCRdb lists only in-frame clones, some missing. The sample shows over a million clones, about four fifths of them seen only once. The rearrangement uses TRBV19 and TRBJ2-7, with D hard to call. The TCR originated in a man aged 18 to 30 in good health. Some clones in this sample may be carry-over from other donors' samples. The specimen was memory CD4+ T cells from PBMCs. Documented subset: CD45RA-negative fraction. In nucleotides, the CDR3 is TGTGCCAGTAGTTATAGGTTCCGAGAGACCTACGAGCAGTACTTC. It is translated as CASSYRFRETYEQYF.